Reported below is one T cell receptor (beta chain). Antigen unknown. The data are from a study of cytomegalovirus exposure and HLA in healthy donors. 60 Vbeta and 13 Jbeta primers were used in PCR. Here immunoSEQ multiplex PCR was the method, and the copy in TCRdb shows in-frame clones only, minus some. The sample contains over 110,000 clones, more than 75% of which appear only once. Study-wide results and caveats: A cluster of highly shared sequence variants was likely a sequencing artifact. In an earlier analysis, about 87% or about 30%: the productive usage of most TCR beta V segments. Some TCR beta chains (roughly 160 of them) were listed as cytomegalovirus-associated.

The CDR3 extends over 12 amino acids. CDR1 is SGHNT and CDR2 is YENEEA in the germline V gene. V dropped 4 bases and J dropped 15 bases, with 16 bases sitting between them. The chain is built from TRBV11-3 and TRBJ2-1; D possibly corresponds to TRBD2 (6 bases). Sequencing used PBMCs. This TCR derives from a woman aged 35 to 49 in good health and CMV-seropositive. The CDR3 region has the DNA TGTGCCAGCAGCTCCCCGAGGGAGGAGGGGTTCTTC. Translating gives CASSSPREEGFF.